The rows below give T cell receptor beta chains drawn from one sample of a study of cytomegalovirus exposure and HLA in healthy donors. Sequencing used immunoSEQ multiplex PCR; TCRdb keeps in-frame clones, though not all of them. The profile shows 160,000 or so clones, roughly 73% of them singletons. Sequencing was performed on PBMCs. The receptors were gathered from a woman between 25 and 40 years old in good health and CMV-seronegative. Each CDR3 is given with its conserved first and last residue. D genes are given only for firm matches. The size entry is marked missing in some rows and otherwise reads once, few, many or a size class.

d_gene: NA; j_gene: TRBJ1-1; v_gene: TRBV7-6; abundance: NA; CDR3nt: TGTGCCAGCAGCCCACAGGAGAACACTGAAGCTTTCTTT; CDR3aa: CASSPQENTEAFF
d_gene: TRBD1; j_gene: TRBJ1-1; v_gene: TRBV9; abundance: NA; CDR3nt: TGTGCCAGCAGCGAGACAGGGGTGGTCACTGAAGCTTTCTTT; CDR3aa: CASSETGVVTEAFF
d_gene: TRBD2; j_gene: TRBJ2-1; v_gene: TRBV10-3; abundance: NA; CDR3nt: TGTGCCATCAGTGAGGGGGCGGGAGGAATCGCTGAGCAGTTCTTC; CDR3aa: CAISEGAGGIAEQFF
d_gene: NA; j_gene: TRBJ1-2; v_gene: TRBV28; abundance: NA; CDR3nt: TGTGCCAGCAGTTATGGCAGGGCCTATGGCTACACCTTC; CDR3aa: CASSYGRAYGYTF
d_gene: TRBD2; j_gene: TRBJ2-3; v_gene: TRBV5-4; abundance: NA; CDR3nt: TGTGCCAGCAGCAACCCCGGGGGGGCTGCGGGAGATACGCAGTATTTT; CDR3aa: CASSNPGGAAGDTQYF
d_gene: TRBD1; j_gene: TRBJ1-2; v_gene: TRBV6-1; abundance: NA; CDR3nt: TGTGCCAGCAGTGAAGCTTTCGGGACAGACCGAAAGAATAGCTACACCTTC; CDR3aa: CASSEAFGTDRKNSYTF
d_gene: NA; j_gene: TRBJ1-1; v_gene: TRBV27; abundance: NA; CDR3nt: TGTGCCAGCAGGGGAGGAGCTTTCTTT; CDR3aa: CASRGGAFF
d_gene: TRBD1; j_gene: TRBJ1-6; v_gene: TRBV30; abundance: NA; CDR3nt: TGTGCCCGGGGTGTACGGAGGCAGGGGGCTTCACCCCTCCACTTT; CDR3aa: CARGVRRQGASPLHF
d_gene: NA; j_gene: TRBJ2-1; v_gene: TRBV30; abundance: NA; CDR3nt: TGTGCCTGGAGTATAGCTAATTACCGTTTGCAGTCCCGATACAATGAGCAGTTCTTC; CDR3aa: CAWSIANYRLQSRYNEQFF
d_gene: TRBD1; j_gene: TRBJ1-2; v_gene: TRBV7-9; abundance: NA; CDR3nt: TGTGCCAGCATCGACGAAACAGGGGCCTATGGCTACACCTTC; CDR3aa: CASIDETGAYGYTF
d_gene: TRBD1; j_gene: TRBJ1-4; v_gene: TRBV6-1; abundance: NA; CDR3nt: TGTGCCAGCAGGCTTTTCGGGACAGCTGAAAAACTGTTTTTT; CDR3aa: CASRLFGTAEKLFF
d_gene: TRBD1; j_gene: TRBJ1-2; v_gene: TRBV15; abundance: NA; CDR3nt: TGTGCCACCAGCAGGGCAAGACAGGGTGGAAATGGCTACACCTTC; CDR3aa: CATSRARQGGNGYTF
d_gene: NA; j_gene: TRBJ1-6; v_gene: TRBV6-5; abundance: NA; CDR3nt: TGTGCCAGCAGCCAGGTGGGTTCACCCCTCCACTTT; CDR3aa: CASSQVGSPLHF
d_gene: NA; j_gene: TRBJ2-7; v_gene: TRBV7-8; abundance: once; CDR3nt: TGTGCCAGCAGCTGGGAAGGTGGTAGGGGCAGCTCCTACGAGCAGTACTTC; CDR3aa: CASSWEGGRGSSYEQYF
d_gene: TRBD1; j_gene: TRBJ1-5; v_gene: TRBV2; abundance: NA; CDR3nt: TGTGCCAGCAGAGAGACAGGGGGGAATCAGCCCCAGCATTTT; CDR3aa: CASRETGGNQPQHF
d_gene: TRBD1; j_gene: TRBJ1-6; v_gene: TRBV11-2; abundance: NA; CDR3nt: TGTGCCAGCAGCTTAGCCGCCGGACAGGTGGATTCACCCCTCCACTTT; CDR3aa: CASSLAAGQVDSPLHF
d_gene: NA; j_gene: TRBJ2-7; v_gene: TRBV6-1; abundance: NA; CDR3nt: TGTGCCAGCAGTGAAAGTAGGAGATACGAGCAGTACTTC; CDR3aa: CASSESRRYEQYF
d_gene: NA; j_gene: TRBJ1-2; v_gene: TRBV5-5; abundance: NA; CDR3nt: TGTGCCAGCAGCTTGGTTACAGGGAAGGGCTATGGCTACACCTTC; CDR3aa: CASSLVTGKGYGYTF
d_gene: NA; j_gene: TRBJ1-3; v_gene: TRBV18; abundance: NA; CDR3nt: TGTGCCAGCTCACCAGGGCTTCTGATCTCTGGAAACACCATATATTTT; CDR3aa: CASSPGLLISGNTIYF
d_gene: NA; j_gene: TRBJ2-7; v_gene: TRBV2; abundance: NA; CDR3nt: TGTGCCGGGCGGGACGGACCCTACGAGCAGTACTTC; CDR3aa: CAGRDGPYEQYF
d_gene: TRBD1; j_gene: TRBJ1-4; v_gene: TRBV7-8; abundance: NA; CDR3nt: TGTGCCAGCAGACCCGGGACAGAGACTAATGAAAAACTGTTTTTT; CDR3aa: CASRPGTETNEKLFF
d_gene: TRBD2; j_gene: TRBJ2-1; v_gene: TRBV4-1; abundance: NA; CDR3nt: TGCGCCAGCAGCCAAGCCCTAGCGGTCTCCTACAATGAGCAGTTCTTC; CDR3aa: CASSQALAVSYNEQFF
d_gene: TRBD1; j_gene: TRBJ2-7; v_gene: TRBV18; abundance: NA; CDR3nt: TGTGCCAGCTCACCAACTCCGGGACAGGGTCCCTACGAGCAGTACTTC; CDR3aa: CASSPTPGQGPYEQYF
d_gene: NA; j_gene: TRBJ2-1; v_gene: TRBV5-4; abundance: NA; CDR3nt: TGTACCAGCAGCAAGGAACCGGCAGAGGATGAGCAGTTCTTC; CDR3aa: CTSSKEPAEDEQFF
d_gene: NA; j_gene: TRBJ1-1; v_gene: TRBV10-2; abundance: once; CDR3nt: TGCGCCAGCAGTGAGTGGGGCTCGTACACTGAAGCTTTCTTT; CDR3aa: CASSEWGSYTEAFF
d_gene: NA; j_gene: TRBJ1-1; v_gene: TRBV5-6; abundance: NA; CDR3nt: TGTGCCAGCAGCTTGGCCGGACAGTTGGTGGTCTGGGAAGCTTTCTTT; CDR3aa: CASSLAGQLVVWEAFF
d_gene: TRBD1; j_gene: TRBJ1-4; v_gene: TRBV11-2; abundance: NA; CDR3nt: TGTGCCAGCAGCTTAGGGACAGGTTGGGGGTATGAAAAACTGTTTTTT; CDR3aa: CASSLGTGWGYEKLFF
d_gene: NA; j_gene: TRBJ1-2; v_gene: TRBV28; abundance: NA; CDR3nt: TGTGCCAGCAGCATTAGCCGAGGTAGCTATGGCTACACCTTC; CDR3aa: CASSISRGSYGYTF
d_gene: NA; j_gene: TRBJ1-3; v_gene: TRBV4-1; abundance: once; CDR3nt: TGCGCCAGCAGACTACAGGGTGGGGACACCATATATTTT; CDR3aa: CASRLQGGDTIYF
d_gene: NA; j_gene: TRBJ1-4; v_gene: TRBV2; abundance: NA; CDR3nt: TGTGCCAGCACGAGGGAAGAACATGAAAAACTGTTTTTT; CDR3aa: CASTREEHEKLFF
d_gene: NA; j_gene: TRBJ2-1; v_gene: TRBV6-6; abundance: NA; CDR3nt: TGTGCCAGCGCGAGACAGGAAAGCTCCTACAATGAGCAGTTCTTC; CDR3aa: CASARQESSYNEQFF
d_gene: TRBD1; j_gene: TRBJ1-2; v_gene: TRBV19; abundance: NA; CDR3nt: TGTGCCAGTAGTCCGAGACAGGGAGAGAGGGGCTACACCTTC; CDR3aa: CASSPRQGERGYTF
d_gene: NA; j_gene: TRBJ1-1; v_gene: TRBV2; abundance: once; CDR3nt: TGTGCCAGCAGGACAGGCATGAACACTGAAGCTTTCTTT; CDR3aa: CASRTGMNTEAFF
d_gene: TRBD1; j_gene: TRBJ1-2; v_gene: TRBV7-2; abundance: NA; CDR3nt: TGTGCCAGCGTGCCCGGGACAGGGAATGGCTACACCTTC; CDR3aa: CASVPGTGNGYTF
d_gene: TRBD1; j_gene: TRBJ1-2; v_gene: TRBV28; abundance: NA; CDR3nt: TGTGCCAGCAGTCCCCTGGGACAGGGCTACACCTTC; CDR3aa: CASSPLGQGYTF
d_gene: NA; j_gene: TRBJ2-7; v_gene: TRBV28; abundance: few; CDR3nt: TGTGCCAGCAGTGGAGGGGGCGCGGAGCAGTACTTC; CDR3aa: CASSGGGAEQYF
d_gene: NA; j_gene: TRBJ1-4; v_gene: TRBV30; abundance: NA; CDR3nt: TGTGCCTGGAAAAGCAGGGCTAGTTTTGAAAAACTGTTTTTT; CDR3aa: CAWKSRASFEKLFF
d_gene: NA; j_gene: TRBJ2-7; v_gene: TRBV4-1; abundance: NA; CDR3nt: TGCGCCAGCAGCCAAGGGACCCGGGGCGAGCAGTACTTC; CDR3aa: CASSQGTRGEQYF
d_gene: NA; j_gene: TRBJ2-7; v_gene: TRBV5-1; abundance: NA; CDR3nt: TGCGCCAGCTGCCCCGACTGGGGGCTGGCCTACGAGCAGTACTTC; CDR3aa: CASCPDWGLAYEQYF
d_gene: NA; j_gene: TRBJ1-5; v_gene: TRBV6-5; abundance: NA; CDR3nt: TGTGCCAGCAGTTACTTGAGTAGCAATCAGCCCCAGCATTTT; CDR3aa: CASSYLSSNQPQHF
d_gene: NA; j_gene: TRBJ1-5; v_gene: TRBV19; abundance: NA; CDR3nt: TGTGCCAGTATAAAGTCCAACCTAGACTGGGGCAATCAGCCCCAGCATTTT; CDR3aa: CASIKSNLDWGNQPQHF
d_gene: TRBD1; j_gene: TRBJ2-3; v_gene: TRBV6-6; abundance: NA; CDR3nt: TGTGCCAGCACTCCGGGACAGGAGACAGATACGCAGTATTTT; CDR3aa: CASTPGQETDTQYF
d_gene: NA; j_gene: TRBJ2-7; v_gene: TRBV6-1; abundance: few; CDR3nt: TGTGCCAGCAGTAATCCTTCCACGAGGGAGCAGTACTTC; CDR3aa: CASSNPSTREQYF
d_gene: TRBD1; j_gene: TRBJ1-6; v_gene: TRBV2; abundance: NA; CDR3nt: TGTGCCAGCAGTGAAGGACAGGGATATAATTCACCCCTCCACTTT; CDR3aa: CASSEGQGYNSPLHF
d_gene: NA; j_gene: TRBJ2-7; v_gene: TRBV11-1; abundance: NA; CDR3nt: TGTGCCAGCAGCACTACATCTTTGGGGCTACACGAGCAGTACTTC; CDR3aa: CASSTTSLGLHEQYF
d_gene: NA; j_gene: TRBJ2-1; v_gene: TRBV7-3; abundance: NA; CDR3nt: TGTGCCAGCAGCCCTCACGGGTCCAAGGAGCAGTTCTTC; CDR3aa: CASSPHGSKEQFF
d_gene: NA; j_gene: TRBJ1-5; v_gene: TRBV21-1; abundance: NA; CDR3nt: TGTGCCAGCAGCAAAAGCCAGACCGACAGGGATTTACCCCTGAATCAGCCCCAGCATTTT; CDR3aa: CASSKSQTDRDLPLNQPQHF
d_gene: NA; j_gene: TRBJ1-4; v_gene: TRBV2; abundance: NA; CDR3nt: TGTGCCAGCAGAGTTACCGACACGGGGTTTCTTACTTTT; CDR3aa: CASRVTDTGFLTF
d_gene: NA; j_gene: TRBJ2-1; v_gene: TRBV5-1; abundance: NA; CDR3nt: TGCGCCAGCAGCTTGGGACAGGCGGTCAATGAGCAGTTCTTC; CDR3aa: CASSLGQAVNEQFF
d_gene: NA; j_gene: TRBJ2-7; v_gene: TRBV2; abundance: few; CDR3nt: TGTGCCAGCAGTGAAACTCGCTACGAGCAGTACTTC; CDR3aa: CASSETRYEQYF
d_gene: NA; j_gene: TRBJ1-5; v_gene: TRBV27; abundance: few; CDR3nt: TGTGCCAGCATCCACTCCCCGGTTGGACAGCTCTATCAGCCCCAGCATTTT; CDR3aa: CASIHSPVGQLYQPQHF
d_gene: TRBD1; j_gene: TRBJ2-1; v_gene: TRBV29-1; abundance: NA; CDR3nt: TGCAGCGTTGGACAGGGGACCTACAATGAGCAGTTCTTC; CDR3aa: CSVGQGTYNEQFF
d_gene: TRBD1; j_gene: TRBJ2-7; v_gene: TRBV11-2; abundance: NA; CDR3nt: TGTGCCAGCAGTCGGGGACAGGGCTACGAGCAGTACTTC; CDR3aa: CASSRGQGYEQYF
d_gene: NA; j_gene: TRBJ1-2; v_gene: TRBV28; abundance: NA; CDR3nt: TGTGCCAGCACTACCTCCGGGGGGGCAGGGAGTCCTTATGGCTACACCTTC; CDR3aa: CASTTSGGAGSPYGYTF
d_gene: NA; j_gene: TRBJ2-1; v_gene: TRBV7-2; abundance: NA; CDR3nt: TGTGCCAGCAGCTTACTGAGGAGCGGGCTTAGCTACAATGAGCAGTTCTTC; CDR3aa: CASSLLRSGLSYNEQFF
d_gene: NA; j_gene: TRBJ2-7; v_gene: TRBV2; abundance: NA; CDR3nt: TGTGCCAGCAGAAAGGACGGGAGCTCCTACGAGCAGTACTTC; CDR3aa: CASRKDGSSYEQYF
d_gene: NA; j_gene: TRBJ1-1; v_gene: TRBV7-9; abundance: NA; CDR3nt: TGTGCCAGCAGCTATCCTACAACAGGGTTATCTGAAGCTTTCTTT; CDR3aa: CASSYPTTGLSEAFF
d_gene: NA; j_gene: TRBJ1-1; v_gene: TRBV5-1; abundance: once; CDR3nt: TGCGCCAGCAGCTATTATTTGAGTGCGAACACTGAAGCTTTCTTT; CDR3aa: CASSYYLSANTEAFF
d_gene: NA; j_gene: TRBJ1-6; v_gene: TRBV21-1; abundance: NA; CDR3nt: TGTGCCAGCAGCAAAGGGACAGGGAGGCGATCACCCCTCCACTTT; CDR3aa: CASSKGTGRRSPLHF